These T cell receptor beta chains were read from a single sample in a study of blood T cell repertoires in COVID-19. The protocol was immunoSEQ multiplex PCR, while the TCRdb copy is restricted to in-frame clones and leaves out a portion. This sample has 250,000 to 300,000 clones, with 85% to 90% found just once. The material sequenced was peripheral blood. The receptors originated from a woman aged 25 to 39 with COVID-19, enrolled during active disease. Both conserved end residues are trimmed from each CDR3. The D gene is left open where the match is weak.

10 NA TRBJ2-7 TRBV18 ASSLQGYEQY
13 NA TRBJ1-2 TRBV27 ASSLSGGIGYGYT
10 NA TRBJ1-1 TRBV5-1 ASSLEATEAF
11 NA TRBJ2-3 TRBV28 ASSNEWGGTQY
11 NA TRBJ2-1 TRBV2 ASSGQGYGEQF
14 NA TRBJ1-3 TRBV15 ATSHRVAVGGNTIY
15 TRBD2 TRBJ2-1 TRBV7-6 ASSPISSAGGKNEQF
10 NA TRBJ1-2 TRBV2 ASSWSGVGYT
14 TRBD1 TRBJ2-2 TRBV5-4 ASSSRQGGNTGELF
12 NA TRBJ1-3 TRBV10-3 AISRAGTGNTIY
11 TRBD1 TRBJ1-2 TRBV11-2 ASSGQGIYGYT
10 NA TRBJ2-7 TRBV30 AWTVGGYEQY